Presented here are 23 T cell receptor beta chains from one specimen sequenced in a study of CD8+ T cells in alopecia areata. RNA extraction was followed by reverse transcription into cDNA, which acted as the sequencing template. Sequenced by immunoSEQ multiplex PCR; TCRdb stores in-frame clones only, minus some. The sample includes about 140,000 clones, approximately 49% of them seen just once. The source material was CD4+ T cells sorted from blood, sampled at week 0. The receptors stem from a human donor with alopecia areata.

This chain uses TRBV9 with TRBJ2-7; D is uncertain. Germline V CDR1 and CDR2: SGDLS, YYNGEE. V lost 1 base and J 4 bases, leaving 18 bases between the germline ends. This CDR3 contains 16 residues. The CDR3 sequence is CASSVTPTPSRYEQYF. CDR3 DNA: TGTGCCAGCAGCGTAACTCCGACACCTTCTCGTTACGAGCAGTACTTC.

The chain carries TRBV9 and TRBJ2-7; 11 bases line up with TRBD2. The germline V gene encodes CDR1 SGDLS and CDR2 YYNGEE. V gave up 3 bases and J gave up 2 bases; unmatched junction bases: 1. The CDR3 sequence is 14 residues long. CDR3 loop: CASSATSGTYEQYF. DNA for the CDR3: TGTGCCAGCAGCGCGACTAGCGGGACCTACGAGCAGTACTTC.

The V and J genes are TRBV29-1 and TRBJ2-7; D possibly corresponds to TRBD1 (6 bases). This CDR3 comprises 13 residues. Per the germline V gene, CDR1 is SQVTM and CDR2 is ANQGSEA. The V gene lost 7 bases and the J gene lost 3 bases, with 16 bases spanning the gap. CDR3 sequence: CSAARTANYEQYF. CDR3 nucleotides: TGCAGCGCGGCCCGGACAGCGAACTACGAGCAGTACTTC.

This clone has a handful of counts. The chain's CDR3 is CSVARGGTDTQYF. The CDR3 nucleotides read TGCAGCGTGGCCAGGGGAGGCACAGATACGCAGTATTTT. This chain joins TRBV29-1 and TRBJ2-3; D perhaps matches TRBD1 (6 bases). Germline-derived CDR1 and CDR2 are SQVTM and ANQGSEA. The CDR3 is 13 amino acids. V shed 6 bases and J shed 1 base, with 11 bases lying between them.

The J gene is TRBJ1-5, the V gene TRBV4-3, with 7 positions matching TRBD1. CDR3 length equals 13 residues. CDR1 and CDR2 (germline): LGHNA, YSLEER. Trimming removed 3 bases from V and 7 bases from J; junction bases left unmatched: 3. CDR3 residues: CASSQRQGQPQHF. Written as DNA, the CDR3 is TGCGCCAGCAGCCAGAGACAGGGCCAGCCCCAGCATTTT.

This clone has more than one count but fewer than ten. This chain joins TRBV29-1 and TRBJ2-5; TRBD1 matches 8 bases. The germline CDR1 and CDR2 sequences are SQVTM and ANQGSEA. The V gene end was trimmed by 0 bases and the J gene end by 4 bases; junction bases not matched to a gene: 7. The CDR3 is 15 amino acids. DNA for the CDR3: TGCAGCGTTGAAGATCTGCAGGGGGCTGTAGAGACCCAGTACTTC. It yields the protein CSVEDLQGAVETQYF. The full variable domain, in which reference TRBV29-1 and TRBJ2-5 provide the parts outside the CDR3, is SAVISQKPSRDICQRGTSLTIQCQVDSQVTMMFWYRQQPGQSLTLIATANQGSEATYESGFVIDKFPISRPNLTFSTLTVSNMSPEDSSIYLCSVEDLQGAVETQYFGPGTRLLVL.

The chain uses TRBV29-1 and TRBJ1-4, with D possibly being TRBD1 (5 bases). Trimming pared 7 bases from V and 5 bases from J, leaving 17 bases between. Germline V gene sequence: CDR1 SQVTM, CDR2 ANQGSEA. The CDR3 extends over 14 amino acids. The CDR3 loop reads CSARFGALNEKLFF. CDR3 nucleotides: TGCAGCGCCCGATTCGGGGCCCTGAATGAAAAACTGTTTTTT.

The genes are TRBV11-2 and TRBJ2-1; 7 nucleotides line up with TRBD2. The J segment lost 7 bases and the V segment lost 5 bases, leaving 5 bases of the junction unmatched. This CDR3 is built from 13 residues. CDR1 is SGHAT and CDR2 is FQNNGV in the germline V gene. CDR3 sequence: CASSTLGGNEQFF. The CDR3 DNA follows: TGTGCCAGCAGCACCTTGGGGGGGAATGAGCAGTTCTTC.

This rearrangement joins TRBV2 to TRBJ1-5; TRBD1 agrees at 11 bases. The V gene end was trimmed by 0 bases and the J gene end by 6 bases; junction bases not matched to a gene: 4. The germline V gene has CDR1 SNHLY and CDR2 FYNNEI. This CDR3 spans 16 amino acids. CDR3 nucleotide sequence: TGTGCCAGCAGTGAAGCTGGACAGGGGGCCGGTCAGCCCCAGCATTTT. Protein sequence: CASSEAGQGAGQPQHF.

The genes are TRBV9 and TRBJ2-2; tentative D call: TRBD1 (5 bases). Trimming removed 0 bases from V and 1 base from J, with 7 bases in between. The CDR3 is 15 amino acids. The germline CDR1 and CDR2 sequences are SGDLS and YYNGEE. CDR3 residues: CASSVVGVNTGELFF. CDR3 sequence (DNA): TGTGCCAGCAGCGTAGTAGGGGTGAACACCGGGGAGCTGTTTTTT.

This chain connects TRBV19 to TRBJ1-1, with unresolved D. CDR3 length equals 13 residues. Germline CDR1 is LNHDA and CDR2 is SQIVND (reference sequence). The V and J ends lost 5 bases and 0 bases respectively, with 7 bases between them. CDR3 loop: CASSFLVNTEAFF. In nucleotides, the CDR3 is TGTGCCAGTAGTTTCCTTGTGAACACTGAAGCTTTCTTT.

This chain links TRBV29-1 with TRBJ2-7, with D unclear. V lost 1 base, J lost 6 bases, and 10 bases lay in between. This CDR3 is built from 12 residues. The V gene's germline CDR1 is SQVTM and CDR2 ANQGSEA. This CDR3 is CSVEGVGREQYF. The DNA of the CDR3 is TGCAGCGTTGAAGGGGTTGGGCGCGAGCAGTACTTC.

This clone was recorded once. This chain joins TRBV7-8 and TRBJ2-1; 10 bases line up with TRBD2. The germline V gene encodes CDR1 SGHVS and CDR2 FQNEAQ. With V trimmed by 2 bases and J by 9 bases, 7 bases remained unmatched. This CDR3 spans 15 amino acids. In DNA form, the CDR3 reads TGTGCCAGCAGCTTAAGAGCGGGAGGGGGGGTTGAGCAGTTCTTC. It yields the protein CASSLRAGGGVEQFF. Filled out from reference TRBV7-8 and TRBJ2-1, the complete variable domain reads GAGVSQSPRYKVAKRGQDVALRCDPISGHVSLFWYQQALGQGPEFLTYFQNEAQLDKSGLPSDRFFAERPEGSVSTLKIQRTQQEDSAVYLCASSLRAGGGVEQFFGPGTRLTVL.

The V gene is TRBV19, the J gene TRBJ2-5; 8 bases are a match to TRBD1. The CDR3 covers 14 residues. V lost 6 bases, J lost 2 bases, and 5 bases stayed unmatched. Germline-derived CDR1 and CDR2 are LNHDA and SQIVND (reference sequence). The CDR3 bases are TGTGCCAGTAGAACAAGACAGGGGCAAGAGACCCAGTACTTC. Translation: CASRTRQGQETQYF.

The chain links TRBV28 to TRBJ1-1; weak D call: TRBD1 (5 bases). The CDR3 contains 14 residues. The germline V gene encodes CDR1 MDHEN and CDR2 SYDVKM. The V gene lost 2 bases and the J gene lost 4 bases, with 11 bases spanning the gap. CDR3 residues: CASSLGGASTEAFF. CDR3 DNA sequence: TGTGCCAGCAGTTTAGGAGGGGCGAGCACTGAAGCTTTCTTT.

The rearrangement joins TRBV5-1 to TRBJ1-1, with D possibly matching TRBD1 (6 bases). Germline V CDR1 and CDR2: SGHRS, YFSETQ. Trimming stripped 2 bases from V and 1 base from J, with 6 bases between. This CDR3 has 13 residues. The CDR3 bases are TGCGCCAGCAGCTTACAGGGGAACACTGAAGCTTTCTTT. This codes for CASSLQGNTEAFF.

The genes are TRBV29-1 and TRBJ2-3, with 7 positions matching TRBD1. The ends lost 0 bases at V and 6 bases at J; junction bases unmatched: 12. The length of the CDR3 is 16 residues. CDR1 and CDR2 (germline): SQVTM, ANQGSEA. The CDR3 protein is CSVEDFRLQGVDTQYF. CDR3 nucleotides: TGCAGCGTTGAAGATTTCCGCCTCCAGGGGGTGGATACGCAGTATTTT.

The chain carries TRBV29-1 and TRBJ2-6; D may be TRBD1 (6 bases). Trimming removed 3 bases from V and 0 bases from J, with 15 bases in between. Germline CDR1 and CDR2: SQVTM and ANQGSEA. The CDR3 extends over 17 amino acids. The CDR3 reads CSVDTGHRNSGANVLTF. The CDR3 nucleotides read TGCAGCGTTGATACGGGACATCGGAACTCTGGGGCCAACGTCCTGACTTTC.

The rearrangement uses TRBV29-1 and TRBJ2-4, with 9 positions matching TRBD1. Per germline, CDR1 SQVTM and CDR2 ANQGSEA. There are 13 residues in the CDR3. Losses at the gene ends were 3 bases for V and 9 bases for J; bases not matched to a gene: 6. CDR3 coding DNA: TGCAGCGTTGAGCGGACAGGGGATTTCATTCAGTACTTC. This sequence encodes CSVERTGDFIQYF.

This sequence joins TRBV6-1 and TRBJ2-7, with D uncertain. Trimming shortened V by 7 bases and J by 2 bases, and 9 bases separated the two germline ends. Per germline, CDR1 MNHNS and CDR2 SASEGT. There are 12 residues in the CDR3. The CDR3 DNA reads TGTGCCAGCACGCAGAATACCTACGAGCAGTACTTC. The encoded protein is CASTQNTYEQYF.

This clone was found a few times. The chain has TRBV28 and TRBJ2-2; D is perhaps TRBD1 or TRBD2 (5 bases each). V lost 11 bases, J lost 2 bases, and 21 bases lay in between. The CDR3 totals 16 residues. In germline, CDR1 is MDHEN, CDR2 SYDVKM. CDR3 sequence reads: CAAALVVGTNTGELFF. DNA of the CDR3: TGTGCCGCCGCGTTGGTGGTCGGGACCAACACCGGGGAGCTGTTTTTT.

This clone was recorded a few times. The chain uses TRBV7-3 and TRBJ2-4; 10 bases map to TRBD1. The V gene end was trimmed by 5 bases and the J gene end by 11 bases; junction bases not matched to a gene: 6. CDR3 length: 13 amino acids. CDR1 and CDR2 from the germline V gene are SGHTA and FQGTGA. The CDR3 coding sequence is TGTGCCAGCAGCCCCCAGGACAGGGGGTTTCAGTACTTC. Amino acid sequence: CASSPQDRGFQYF.

This clone was recorded a few times. V is TRBV14 and J is TRBJ2-2; the D gene is possibly TRBD2 (7 bases). V dropped 4 bases and J dropped 3 bases, with 15 bases sitting between them. From germline, CDR1 is SGHDN and CDR2 FVKESK. This CDR3 is 16 amino acids long. In nucleotides, the CDR3 is TGTGCCAGCAGCCTGCTCGCGGGGGCCTACACCGGGGAGCTGTTTTTT. Amino acids: CASSLLAGAYTGELFF.